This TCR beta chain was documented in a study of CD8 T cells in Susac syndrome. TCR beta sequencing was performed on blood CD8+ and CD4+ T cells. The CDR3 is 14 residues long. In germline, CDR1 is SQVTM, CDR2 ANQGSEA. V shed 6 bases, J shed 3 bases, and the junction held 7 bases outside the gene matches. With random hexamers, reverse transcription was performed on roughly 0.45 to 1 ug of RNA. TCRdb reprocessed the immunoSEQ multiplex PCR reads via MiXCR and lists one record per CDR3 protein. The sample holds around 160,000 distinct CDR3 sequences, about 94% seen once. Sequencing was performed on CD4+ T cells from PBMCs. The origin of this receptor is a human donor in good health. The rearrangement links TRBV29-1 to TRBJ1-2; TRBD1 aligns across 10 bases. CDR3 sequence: CSVSSGTGDYGYTF. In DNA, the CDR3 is TGCAGCGTCTCGTCCGGGACAGGGGACTATGGCTACACCTTC.